These 9 T cell receptor beta chains share one sample of origin, sequenced in a study of T cells in localized non-small cell lung cancer. Clones were sequenced by immunoSEQ multiplex PCR, and TCRdb holds only the in-frame ones, with some missing. Among 35,000 or so clones listed, roughly 88% were seen once. Specimen: peripheral blood, collected before any cancer treatment. These receptors were taken from a woman aged 35-75 years with stage I lung adenocarcinoma.

The J gene is TRBJ2-5, the V gene TRBV5-4; 9 nucleotides match TRBD2. Losses at the gene ends were 2 bases for V and 2 bases for J; bases not matched to a gene: 4. CDR3 length: 15 amino acids. Germline values: CDR1 SGHNT, CDR2 YYREEE (reference sequence). CDR3 region: CASSFGLAGQETQYF. In nucleotides, the CDR3 is TGTGCCAGCAGCTTTGGGCTAGCGGGGCAAGAGACCCAGTACTTC.

The chain uses TRBV29-1 and TRBJ1-1, with 7 bases matching TRBD1. Trimming removed 3 bases from V and 4 bases from J; junction bases left unmatched: 8. CDR3 length: 14 amino acids. CDR1 is SQVTM and CDR2 is ANQGSEA in the germline V gene. CDR3 sequence: CSVDRTGLGTEAFF. CDR3 nucleotides: TGCAGCGTTGATAGGACAGGATTGGGCACTGAAGCTTTCTTT.

The chain has TRBV11-2 and TRBJ2-5, with D unresolved. The CDR3 extends over 13 amino acids. V was clipped by 5 bases and J by 5 bases, with 12 bases between them. Germline assignment: CDR1 SGHAT and CDR2 FQNNGV. CDR3 nucleotide sequence: TGTGCCAGCAGCGCAGCCGACGGGGAGACCCAGTACTTC. Protein product: CASSAADGETQYF.

The J gene is TRBJ2-1, the V gene TRBV2, with 8 bases aligning to TRBD2. With V trimmed by 7 bases and J by 2 bases, 13 bases remained unmatched. The CDR3 has 17 residues. Germline V gene lookup returns CDR1 SNHLY and CDR2 FYNNEI. The CDR3 nucleotides are TGTGCCAGCACCCGGGAGGGCGGGGCCAACCCCTACAATGAGCAGTTCTTC. Translated, it gives CASTREGGANPYNEQFF. The variable domain in full, completed from reference TRBV2 and TRBJ2-1, reads EPEVTQTPSHQVTQMGQEVILRCVPISNHLYFYWYRQILGQKVEFLVSFYNNEISEKSEIFDDQFSVERPDGSNFTLKIRSTKLEDSAMYFCASTREGGANPYNEQFFGPGTRLTVL.

The CDR3 loop reads CASSSLGGTGQETQYF. DNA for the CDR3: TGTGCCAGCAGCTCACTAGGGGGGACAGGGCAGGAGACCCAGTACTTC. V gene TRBV9 combines with J gene TRBJ2-5, with 9 bases lining up with TRBD1. In germline, CDR1 is SGDLS, CDR2 YYNGEE. CDR3 length equals 16 residues. With 4 bases clipped from V and 5 bases from J, the junction kept 12 bases outside the gene matches.

V usage is TRBV10-3 and J usage is TRBJ2-2; 9 bases are a match to TRBD1. The CDR3 totals 14 residues. Germline V gene sequence: CDR1 ENHRY, CDR2 SYGVKD. V lost 4 bases and J lost 5; bases outside the gene matches: 2. CDR3 nucleotides: TGTGCCATCAGTGGGACAGGGGTTACCGGGGAGCTGTTTTTT. It encodes CAISGTGVTGELFF.

Only one count was recorded for this clone. This chain links TRBV4-1 with TRBJ2-1, with D perhaps TRBD2 (6 bases). The length of the CDR3 is 13 residues. V gave up 4 bases and J gave up 10 bases, with 14 bases separating them. The germline CDR1 and CDR2 sequences are MGHRA and YSYEKL. Written as DNA, the CDR3 is TGCGCCAGCAGCCCTGGGACTCAAACGGAGCAGTTCTTC. Amino acids: CASSPGTQTEQFF.

CDR3 region: CASSFQGMDTEAFF. As DNA, the CDR3 is TGCGCCAGCAGCTTCCAAGGGATGGACACTGAAGCTTTCTTT. The rearrangement uses TRBV5-1 and TRBJ1-1, with D uncertain. The CDR3 is 14 amino acids. Trimming took off 2 bases at V and 3 bases at J, with 11 bases between the two ends. Germline lookup yields CDR1 SGHRS and CDR2 YFSETQ.

This clone was seen only once. This chain links TRBV28 with TRBJ1-2; 7 nucleotides agree with TRBD1. V dropped 1 base and J dropped 7; count of bases not matched to a gene: 6. The CDR3 covers 14 residues. The germline V gene has CDR1 MDHEN and CDR2 SYDVKM. CDR3 in amino acids: CASSLSAGGFGYTF. The CDR3 DNA sequence: TGTGCCAGCAGTTTATCTGCAGGGGGTTTTGGCTACACCTTC.